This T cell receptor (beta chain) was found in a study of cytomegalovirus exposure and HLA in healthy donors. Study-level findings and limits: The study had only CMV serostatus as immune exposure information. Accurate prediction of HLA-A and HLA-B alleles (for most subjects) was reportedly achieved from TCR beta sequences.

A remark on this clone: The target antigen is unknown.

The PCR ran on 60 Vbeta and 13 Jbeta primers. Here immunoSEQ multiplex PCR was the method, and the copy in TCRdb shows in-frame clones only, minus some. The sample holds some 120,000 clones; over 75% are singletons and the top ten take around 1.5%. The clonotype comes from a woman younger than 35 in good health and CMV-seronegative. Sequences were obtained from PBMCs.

This CDR3 is CASRQGLFPGYTF. The CDR3 DNA is TGCGCCAGCCGACAGGGCCTTTTCCCCGGCTACACCTTC. This rearrangement joins TRBV10-2 to TRBJ1-2; 7 bases match TRBD1. CDR1 is WSHSY and CDR2 is SAAADI in the germline V gene. V lost 8 bases, J lost 8 bases, and 11 bases stayed unmatched. This CDR3 contains 13 residues.